This entry lists 13 T cell receptor beta chains sequenced from one sample in a study of beta chain features in type 1 diabetes. As every portion of the isolated RNA was reverse transcribed, the sequencing read expressed TCRB transcripts. Some clones are missing from TCRdb's copy, which holds only in-frame ones; the method was immunoSEQ multiplex PCR. The profile covers roughly 380,000 clones, with about 20% appearing a single time and around 0.045% taken by the ten largest. Sequencing was carried out using naive CD4+ T cells from blood. These receptors were collected from a woman between 18 and 29 years old in good health.

This clone has a handful of counts. The genes are TRBV7-2 and TRBJ2-7; TRBD2 is a possible D gene (5 bases). This CDR3 has 13 residues. The germline gives CDR1 SGHTA, CDR2 FQGNSA. Trimming took 4 bases from V and 4 from J, leaving 11 bases between them. The CDR3 DNA reads as TGTGCCAGCAGCTCCGCGGGCCCGTACGAGCAGTACTTC. It codes for CASSSAGPYEQYF.

This clone was counted a few times. The chain couples TRBV7-8 to TRBJ1-3; D gene uncertain. The CDR3 is 17 amino acids. Germline CDR1 and CDR2: SGHVS and FQNEAQ. Trimming took 5 bases from V and 2 from J, leaving 19 bases between them. The CDR3 DNA is TGTGCCAGCAGCCGAGGGCCTCGGCAGAGACCTGGAAACACCATATATTTT. Translation: CASSRGPRQRPGNTIYF.

V gene TRBV2 combines with J gene TRBJ2-4; D unresolved. From germline, CDR1 is SNHLY and CDR2 FYNNEI. This CDR3 comprises 14 residues. The V and J ends lost 5 bases and 0 bases respectively, with 8 bases between them. The CDR3 loop is CASSPDTAKNIQYF. The CDR3 DNA follows: TGTGCCAGCAGTCCAGATACAGCCAAAAACATTCAGTACTTC.

This chain connects TRBV9 to TRBJ2-5, with a possible D match to TRBD2 (5 bases). The CDR3 spans 14 residues. Per the germline V gene, CDR1 is SGDLS and CDR2 is YYNGEE. The V end was cut by 3 bases, the J end by 5 bases, with 14 bases between. The CDR3 protein is CASSAPELGETQYF. As DNA, the CDR3 is TGTGCCAGCAGCGCACCAGAACTAGGGGAGACCCAGTACTTC.

This clone was counted a few times. The V and J genes are TRBV4-1 and TRBJ2-5, with TRBD2 matching over 10 bases. The CDR3 consists of 14 residues. Germline CDR1 MGHRA, CDR2 YSYEKL. V gave up 1 base and J gave up 7 bases; unmatched junction bases: 3. CDR3 coding DNA: TGCGCCAGCAGCCAAGCATTAGCGGGAGGGACCCAGTACTTC. Its protein is CASSQALAGGTQYF.

This chain joins TRBV10-3 and TRBJ1-5; D call uncertain. Trimming removed 2 bases from V and 2 bases from J, with 7 bases in between. There are 14 residues in the CDR3. CDR1 and CDR2 (germline): ENHRY, SYGVKD. CDR3 bases: TGTGCCATCAGTGAGGTGCGGGGCAATCAGCCCCAGCATTTT. Translating it yields CAISEVRGNQPQHF.

This clone has only a few counts. This chain joins TRBV5-1 and TRBJ2-2; weak D call: TRBD1 (6 bases). Between the trimmed V and J ends, which lost 0 bases and 5 bases, there was a span of 11 bases. Germline V gives CDR1 SGHRS, CDR2 YFSETQ. This CDR3 has 15 amino acids. The CDR3 is CASSLDPGVTGELFF. CDR3 nucleotides: TGCGCCAGCAGCTTGGATCCAGGGGTAACCGGGGAGCTGTTTTTT.

CDR3 nucleotides: TGTGCCAGCAGCTTAGTAACGGGTAGCACAGATACGCAGTATTTT. It specifies CASSLVTGSTDTQYF. V usage is TRBV7-9 and J usage is TRBJ2-3; D gene uncertain. Germline V gene data show CDR1 as SEHNR and CDR2 as FQNEAQ (reference sequence). V was shortened by 1 base and J by 0 bases, with 8 bases between the two germline ends. This CDR3 spans 15 amino acids.

This clone was counted between two and nine times. The gene calls are TRBV25-1 and TRBJ2-5; D is perhaps TRBD1 (6 bases). V shed 4 bases and J shed 0 bases, with 12 bases lying between them. This CDR3 has 15 amino acids. Germline CDR1 is MGHDK and CDR2 is SYGVNS. The CDR3 DNA reads TGTGCCAGCAGTGCCGGGACATCTAACCAAGAGACCCAGTACTTC. Its protein is CASSAGTSNQETQYF.

This sequence joins TRBV11-2 and TRBJ2-2, with no clear D. This CDR3 region has 16 residues. Germline V gene data show CDR1 as SGHAT and CDR2 as FQNNGV. V was cut by 1 base and J by 6 bases, with 15 bases left in between. The CDR3 nucleotides read TGTGCCAGCAGCTTAGTACGGATTAACCTAGCCGGGGAGCTGTTTTTT. Residues: CASSLVRINLAGELFF.

V and J are TRBV6-5 and TRBJ2-2; 8 bases map to TRBD2. CDR1 is MNHEY, CDR2 SVGAGI, per germline. The CDR3 length is 14 residues. With V trimmed by 6 bases and J by 2 bases, 2 bases remained unmatched. The CDR3 sequence is CASRAGANTGELFF. The CDR3 DNA is TGTGCCAGCAGAGCGGGAGCCAACACCGGGGAGCTGTTTTTT.

The chain joins TRBV7-2 to TRBJ2-7; 7 bases agree with TRBD1. Germline CDR1 reads SGHTA; CDR2 reads FQGNSA. The V gene end was trimmed by 3 bases and the J gene end by 6 bases; junction bases not matched to a gene: 8. The CDR3 consists of 14 residues. The CDR3 DNA follows: TGTGCCAGCAGCTTTACAGGGGCGGCAGGCGAGCAGTACTTC. Translation gives CASSFTGAAGEQYF.

The chain uses TRBV29-1 and TRBJ1-1; the match to TRBD1 covers 11 bases. Trimming at V came to 0 bases and at J to 5 bases, leaving 2 bases not matched to a gene. CDR1 is SQVTM, CDR2 ANQGSEA, per germline. The CDR3 contains 14 residues. In DNA form, the CDR3 reads TGCAGCGTTGAAGAAAGGGACAGGGGGACTGAAGCTTTCTTT. This gives the protein CSVEERDRGTEAFF.